The 17 T cell receptor beta chains presented below share a single source sample, sequenced in a study of neurological immune-mediated disorders. MiXCR, applied by TCRdb to the 5' RACE reads, yields one record per CDR3 protein. The top ten clones hold roughly 4.2% of a sample with 70,000 to 75,000 distinct CDR3 sequences, approximately 15% of them seen once. Time point specified: longitudinal time-point 1 (baseline). Sequencing used PBMCs. These TCRs come from a female donor with HTLV-1-associated myelopathy (HAM/TSP).

This clonotype was detected ten times or more. The rearrangement uses TRBV2 and TRBJ2-4; TRBD1 or TRBD2 may be the D gene (5 bases each). The V and J ends lost 2 bases and 10 bases respectively, with 24 bases between them. In germline, CDR1 is SNHLY, CDR2 FYNNEI. The CDR3 contains 17 residues. The CDR3, as DNA: TGTGCCAGCAGTGAAATCCCGCAGTCGGCTCGGGGCGGGATTCAGTACTTC. This codes for CASSEIPQSARGGIQYF.

This chain links TRBV6-5 with TRBJ2-1; 7 bases match TRBD2. The germline gives CDR1 MNHEY, CDR2 SVGAGI. With V trimmed by 6 bases and J by 7 bases, 6 bases remained unmatched. The CDR3 extends over 13 amino acids. This CDR3 is CASSGGSRNEQFF. The DNA for the CDR3 is TGTGCCAGCAGCGGGGGGTCGAGGAATGAGCAGTTCTTC.

Only a few counts were recorded for this clonotype. Sequence at one end of the junction differs from germline and may be a read error. The chain combines TRBV12-3 or TRBV12-4 with TRBJ2-1; TRBD2 matches at 11 bases. This CDR3 has 15 residues. CDR3 DNA sequence: TGTGCCAGCAGGTTAGCGGGGGGGCGTAACAATGAGCAGTTCTTC. This gives the protein CASRLAGGRNNEQFF.

This clonotype was detected many times. The V and J genes are TRBV5-1 and TRBJ2-1, with D tentatively TRBD2 (5 bases). The germline gives CDR1 SGHRS, CDR2 YFSETQ. The CDR3 consists of 16 residues. The ends were cut back, 4 bases at V and 4 bases at J, with 18 bases in the middle. The CDR3 nucleotides read TGCGCCAGCAGCAGAATGGCCGGGGTGGATTACAATGAGCAGTTCTTC. Encoded protein: CASSRMAGVDYNEQFF. Filled out from reference TRBV5-1 and TRBJ2-1, the complete variable domain reads KAGVTQTPRYLIKTRGQQVTLSCSPISGHRSVSWYQQTPGQGLQFLFEYFSETQRNKGNFPGRFSGRQFSNSRSEMNVSTLELGDSALYLCASSRMAGVDYNEQFFGPGTRLTVL.

The table lists this clonotype with many counts. The genes are TRBV12-3 or TRBV12-4 and TRBJ2-7; D ambiguous. Trimming left V 3 bases short and J 2 bases short, with 11 bases between. The length of the CDR3 is 14 residues. CDR3 region: CASSFGYQTYEQYF. The CDR3 nucleotides read TGTGCCAGCAGTTTTGGGTACCAGACCTACGAGCAGTACTTC.

This clonotype is medium-sized in the sample. This chain uses TRBV11-1 with TRBJ2-3; 13 bases match TRBD2. Germline CDR1 is SGHAT and CDR2 is FQDESV (reference sequence). Trimming removed 4 bases from V and 8 bases from J; junction bases left unmatched: 9. The CDR3 sequence is 16 residues long. The CDR3 region is CASSSGTSGIYATQYF. CDR3 in DNA: TGTGCCAGCAGCTCCGGGACTAGCGGGATCTATGCTACGCAGTATTTT.

This clonotype has ten or more counts. The chain has TRBV20-1 and TRBJ2-1; maybe TRBD2 (7 bases). Germline assignment: CDR1 DFQATT and CDR2 SNEGSKA (reference sequence). This CDR3 is built from 16 residues. V was trimmed by 3 bases and J by 4 bases, leaving 19 bases between them. CDR3 in DNA: TGCAGTGCTAGGAGGGGGGGGGGTGAGGGATACAATGAGCAGTTCTTC. Translating it yields CSARRGGGEGYNEQFF.

There are many counts of this clonotype. The chain combines TRBV6-1 with TRBJ1-2; tentative D call: TRBD1 (5 bases). V lost 1 base, J lost 5 bases, and 17 bases lay in between. The CDR3 totals 16 residues. CDR1 is MNHNS and CDR2 is SASEGT in the germline V gene. CDR3 protein: CASSEEGTKGPYGYTF. In DNA, the CDR3 is TGTGCCAGCAGTGAAGAAGGGACTAAGGGCCCTTATGGCTACACCTTC.

This rearrangement joins TRBV7-2 to TRBJ2-3, with 10 bases aligning to TRBD2. In germline, CDR1 is SGHTA, CDR2 FQGNSA. Unmatched junction bases numbered 5, after V lost 5 bases and J lost 6 bases. The CDR3 is made up of 14 amino acids. The CDR3 sequence is CASSPPGLADTQYF. DNA for the CDR3: TGTGCCAGCAGCCCACCGGGACTAGCGGATACGCAGTATTTT.

In its sample, this clonotype was seen many times. This chain uses TRBV7-9 with TRBJ2-7; D possibly uses TRBD1 or TRBD2 (5 bases each). There are 16 residues in the CDR3. CDR1 SEHNR and CDR2 FQNEAQ come from the germline V gene (reference sequence). Trimming stripped 2 bases from V and 0 bases from J, with 14 bases between. CDR3 amino acids: CASSLLATVSSYEQYF. CDR3 nucleotides: TGTGCCAGCAGCTTATTAGCGACAGTAAGCTCCTACGAGCAGTACTTC.

This clonotype was seen many times. J is TRBJ1-5 and V is TRBV28; no definite D call. Trimming took off 1 base at V and 2 bases at J, with 9 bases between the two ends. Per germline, CDR1 MDHEN and CDR2 SYDVKM. The CDR3 extends over 15 amino acids. CDR3 loop: CASSLSGNRNQPQHF. The CDR3 region has the DNA TGTGCCAGCAGTTTATCCGGGAATCGCAATCAGCCCCAGCATTTT.

This clonotype was counted many times. CDR3 loop: CASSSRTSGVTDTQYF. CDR3 bases: TGTGCCAGCAGCTCACGGACTAGCGGGGTCACAGATACGCAGTATTTT. The chain carries TRBV9 and TRBJ2-3; 12 bases match TRBD2. V shed 4 bases and J 2 bases; nucleotides not matched to a gene: 5. Germline CDR1 SGDLS, CDR2 YYNGEE. The CDR3 contains 16 residues.

Many counts were recorded for this clonotype. The V and J genes are TRBV27 and TRBJ1-3; maybe TRBD1 (5 bases). Germline CDR1 and CDR2: MNHEY and SMNVEV (reference sequence). The CDR3 spans 17 residues. V was shortened by 6 bases and J by 0 bases, with 18 bases between the two germline ends. The CDR3 is CASRGSVRDDSGNTIYF. Here the CDR3 DNA reads TGTGCCAGCAGGGGATCGGTCCGGGACGACTCTGGAAACACCATATATTTT.

The genes are TRBV3-1 and TRBJ2-7; unclear D gene. Germline CDR1 and CDR2: LGHDT and YNNKEL (reference sequence). This CDR3 is built from 13 residues. V shed 1 base and J shed 3 bases, with 7 bases lying between them. CDR3 sequence (DNA): TGTGCCAGCAGCCAAGGTGGCATCTACGAGCAGTACTTC. Its translation is CASSQGGIYEQYF.

This clonotype appeared many times. The genes are TRBV28 and TRBJ1-1; tentative D call: TRBD1 (5 bases). V was clipped by 5 bases and J by 1 base, with 14 bases between them. Germline assignment: CDR1 MDHEN and CDR2 SYDVKM. The CDR3 sequence is 15 residues long. Written as DNA, the CDR3 is TGTGCCAGCAGTCCCACCGGGACGGCGAACACTGAAGCTTTCTTT. This encodes CASSPTGTANTEAFF.

This clonotype was found many times. The rearrangement uses TRBV5-1 and TRBJ1-1, with 7 bases lining up with TRBD1. The CDR3 has 14 amino acids. The V gene's germline CDR1 is SGHRS and CDR2 YFSETQ. J was trimmed by 2 bases and V by 4 bases; bases with no gene match: 5. As DNA, the CDR3 is TGCGCCAGCAGCCTAGACAGGGTTAACACTGAAGCTTTCTTT. Translated: CASSLDRVNTEAFF.

This clonotype was seen more than once but under ten times. The chain carries TRBV29-1 and TRBJ2-3; D not resolved. The V end lost 2 bases, the J end lost 0 bases, and 3 bases lay between the germline ends. Germline loops: CDR1 SQVTM, CDR2 ANQGSEA. The CDR3 extends over 12 amino acids. This chain's CDR3 is CSVESSTDTQYF. In DNA, the CDR3 is TGCAGCGTTGAATCCAGCACAGATACGCAGTATTTT.